These T cell receptor beta chains were read from a single sample in a study of monozygotic twins with inflammatory bowel disease. TCRdb reprocessed the 5' RACE reads and keeps a single row for each CDR3 protein, giving no DNA. The specimen's table records approximately 150,000 distinct CDR3 sequences. The sequencing sample was made of blood. These receptors were collected from a human donor with ulcerative colitis or Crohn's disease, or a healthy co-twin of an affected twin (not recorded which). Each CDR3 is given with its conserved first and last residue. Fields, in order: J gene, V gene, CDR3 protein.

J gene: TRBJ1-5; V gene: TRBV7-9; CDR3 protein: CASSLGGFSNQPQHF
J gene: TRBJ2-7; V gene: TRBV3-1; CDR3 protein: CASSQDVITNEQYF
J gene: TRBJ2-3; V gene: TRBV25-1; CDR3 protein: CASSESPGVSPLGTDTQYF
J gene: TRBJ1-2; V gene: TRBV20-1; CDR3 protein: CSARRQETSDGYTF
J gene: TRBJ1-1; V gene: TRBV11-2; CDR3 protein: CASSSRTLGTEAFF
J gene: TRBJ2-7; V gene: TRBV3-1; CDR3 protein: CASSQAGQGSEQYF
J gene: TRBJ2-7; V gene: TRBV5-1; CDR3 protein: CASSLGGQIYEQYF
J gene: TRBJ2-3; V gene: TRBV5-1; CDR3 protein: CASSLGLAGGPDTQYF
J gene: TRBJ2-3; V gene: TRBV2; CDR3 protein: CASSSRTSTDTQYF
J gene: TRBJ2-2; V gene: TRBV27; CDR3 protein: CASRGVWDGGELFF
J gene: TRBJ2-7; V gene: TRBV5-1; CDR3 protein: CASSSTYGEQYF
J gene: TRBJ1-1; V gene: TRBV12-3/TRBV12-4; CDR3 protein: CASIATGNTEAFF
J gene: TRBJ1-4; V gene: TRBV6-5; CDR3 protein: CASSSVEQGGKLFF
J gene: TRBJ2-1; V gene: TRBV5-1; CDR3 protein: CASSLLAGDGNEQFF
J gene: TRBJ2-7; V gene: TRBV7-9; CDR3 protein: CASSLGIGAYEQYF
J gene: TRBJ2-7; V gene: TRBV6-5; CDR3 protein: CASGGIHEQYF
J gene: TRBJ2-3; V gene: TRBV25-1; CDR3 protein: CASSEEGWDTDTQYF
J gene: TRBJ2-7; V gene: TRBV27; CDR3 protein: CASSPLTSGGRDEQYF
J gene: TRBJ2-7; V gene: TRBV10-1; CDR3 protein: CAGGQGAIIHEQYF
J gene: TRBJ1-2; V gene: TRBV24-1; CDR3 protein: CATSDSREGGFYGYTF
J gene: TRBJ1-5; V gene: TRBV12-3/TRBV12-4; CDR3 protein: CASSRPGYSNQPQHF
J gene: TRBJ2-5; V gene: TRBV5-1; CDR3 protein: CASSFIGQGRETQYF
J gene: TRBJ2-1; V gene: TRBV5-1; CDR3 protein: CASSQLVGGNYNEQFF
J gene: TRBJ2-7; V gene: TRBV5-1; CDR3 protein: CASSRDRGTYEQYF
J gene: TRBJ1-5; V gene: TRBV5-1; CDR3 protein: CASSVGTGSNQPQHF
J gene: TRBJ1-5; V gene: TRBV28; CDR3 protein: CASSRQYSNQPQHF
J gene: TRBJ1-4; V gene: TRBV4-1; CDR3 protein: CASSQEGGGSAEKLFF
J gene: TRBJ1-3; V gene: TRBV7-8; CDR3 protein: CASSRAPQAATIYF
J gene: TRBJ1-4; V gene: TRBV7-2; CDR3 protein: CASSPEDRGGEKLFF
J gene: TRBJ1-1; V gene: TRBV29-1; CDR3 protein: CSVEKDTDTEAFF
J gene: TRBJ2-7; V gene: TRBV28; CDR3 protein: CASSLGEPYEQYF
J gene: TRBJ2-7; V gene: TRBV6-2/TRBV6-3; CDR3 protein: CASSYRLAGGREQYF
J gene: TRBJ2-3; V gene: TRBV10-3; CDR3 protein: CAISPGLAGSTDTQYF
J gene: TRBJ2-5; V gene: TRBV5-1; CDR3 protein: CASNPGASGVETQYF
J gene: TRBJ2-3; V gene: TRBV7-9; CDR3 protein: CASSQGTDTQYF
J gene: TRBJ1-5; V gene: TRBV10-3; CDR3 protein: CAISEARSRPQHF
J gene: TRBJ2-7; V gene: TRBV11-2; CDR3 protein: CASSPGGLKQYF
J gene: TRBJ2-6; V gene: TRBV10-3; CDR3 protein: CATTRDRGLGANVLTF
J gene: TRBJ1-6; V gene: TRBV5-4; CDR3 protein: CASSLVREDSPLHF
J gene: TRBJ1-5; V gene: TRBV12-3/TRBV12-4; CDR3 protein: CASSLSGGEEPQHF
J gene: TRBJ2-7; V gene: TRBV13; CDR3 protein: CASSAGTKYEQYF
J gene: TRBJ1-6; V gene: TRBV5-1; CDR3 protein: CASSLDGTPDSPLHF
J gene: TRBJ1-2; V gene: TRBV7-9; CDR3 protein: CASNPGGERYTF
J gene: TRBJ1-2; V gene: TRBV5-1; CDR3 protein: CASSSGRWGPNYGYTF
J gene: TRBJ1-1; V gene: TRBV3-1; CDR3 protein: CASSRQVGLGEAFF
J gene: TRBJ2-3; V gene: TRBV27; CDR3 protein: CASSPGAEGDTQYF
J gene: TRBJ2-6; V gene: TRBV15; CDR3 protein: CATSRRDRGSGANVLTF
J gene: TRBJ2-3; V gene: TRBV25-1; CDR3 protein: CASSEYLHHRGLLTDTQYF
J gene: TRBJ2-5; V gene: TRBV18; CDR3 protein: CASSPSDRHQETQYF
J gene: TRBJ2-1; V gene: TRBV11-1; CDR3 protein: CASSSGPPTYNEQFF
J gene: TRBJ2-2; V gene: TRBV7-3; CDR3 protein: CASSWGRNTGELFF
J gene: TRBJ2-7; V gene: TRBV20-1; CDR3 protein: CSAITPISYEQYF
J gene: TRBJ2-2; V gene: TRBV18; CDR3 protein: CASSPAGTSGTGELFF
J gene: TRBJ1-2; V gene: TRBV15; CDR3 protein: CATSRDRLGTAYGYTF
J gene: TRBJ2-7; V gene: TRBV5-1; CDR3 protein: CASSLEVNSYEQYF
J gene: TRBJ2-3; V gene: TRBV20-1; CDR3 protein: CSARDWVITDTQYF